Sequencing of this TCR beta chain was carried out in a study of glioma-infiltrating T cells. Study-wide results and caveats: Gliomas, especially low-grade, showed above-expected tissue-blood divergence; non-neoplastic patients showed below. Only very few CDR3 sequences appeared in both tissue and blood.

This CDR3 comprises 18 residues. Germline V gives CDR1 SGHTA, CDR2 FQGNSA. TCR alpha and beta CDR3 regions were amplified from RNA using iRepertoire nested multiplex PCR. Input was roughly 85-450 ng of tissue mRNA or PBMC total RNA. TCRdb called the multiplex PCR reads again in MiXCR, with one record for every CDR3 protein. The sample includes fewer than 55,000 distinct CDR3 sequences, approximately 20% of them seen just once. Concerning this clonotype: No antigen is known for it. Compared with germline, one end of the junction differs, possibly owing to a read error.

The V gene is TRBV7-2, the J gene TRBJ1-6; 9 bases line up with TRBD1. Input material: glioma tissue, nonneoplastic brain tissue, or PBMCs (not recorded which). This clonotype was obtained from a human donor with low-grade glioma or glioblastoma, undergoing nonglioma brain surgery, or in good health (not recorded which). The CDR3 spells CASSSPGQGVDYNSHLHF. The CDR3 region has the DNA TGTGCCAGCAGTTCTCCGGGACAGGGTGTAGACTATAATTCACACCTCCACTTT.